This T cell receptor beta chain was observed in a study of CD8 T cells in Susac syndrome. At the level of the study: Active disease was present in over 5 of the sequenced Susac syndrome patients, whereas 8 or 9 of them were in remission.

Reverse transcription of about 0.5 to 1 ug RNA was carried out with random hexamers. TCRdb independently ran MiXCR on the immunoSEQ multiplex PCR reads; one entry per CDR3 protein. Of around 170,000 distinct CDR3 sequences in the sample, 90% to 96% are singletons; the top ten hold 0.098%. Trimming took 0 bases from V and 2 from J; bases not matched to a gene: 7. There are 19 residues in the CDR3. This clonotype was recorded only once. Material for sequencing was CD4+ T cells from PBMCs. The rearrangement joins TRBV12-3 or TRBV12-4 to TRBJ2-7; 16 bases map to TRBD2. This receptor was taken from a human donor with Susac syndrome. CDR3 residues: CASSLARGLAGGITYEQYF. CDR3 bases: TGTGCCAGCAGTTTAGCGCGGGGACTAGCGGGGGGGATAACCTACGAGCAGTACTTC.